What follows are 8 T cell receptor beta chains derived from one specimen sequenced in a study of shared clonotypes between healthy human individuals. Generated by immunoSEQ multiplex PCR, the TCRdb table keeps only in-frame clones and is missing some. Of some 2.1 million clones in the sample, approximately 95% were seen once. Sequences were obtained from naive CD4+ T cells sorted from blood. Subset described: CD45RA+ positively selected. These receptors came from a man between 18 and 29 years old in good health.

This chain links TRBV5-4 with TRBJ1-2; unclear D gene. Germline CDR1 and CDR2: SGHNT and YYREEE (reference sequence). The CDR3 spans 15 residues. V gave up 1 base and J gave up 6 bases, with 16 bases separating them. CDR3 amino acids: CASSLPGLGSNGYTF. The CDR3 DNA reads TGTGCCAGCAGCTTGCCGGGCTTGGGCTCTAATGGCTACACCTTC.

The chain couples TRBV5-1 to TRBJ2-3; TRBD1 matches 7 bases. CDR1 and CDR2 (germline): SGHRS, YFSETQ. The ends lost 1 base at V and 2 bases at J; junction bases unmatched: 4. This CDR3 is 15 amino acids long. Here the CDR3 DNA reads TGCGCCAGCAGCTTGTGGGACAGAGACACAGATACGCAGTATTTT. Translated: CASSLWDRDTDTQYF.

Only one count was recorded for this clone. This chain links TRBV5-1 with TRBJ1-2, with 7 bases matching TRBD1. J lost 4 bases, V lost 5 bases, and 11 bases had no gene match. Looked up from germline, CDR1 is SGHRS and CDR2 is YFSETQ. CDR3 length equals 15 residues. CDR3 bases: TGCGCCAGCAGAAACCGGGACAGTGCTGCCTATGGCTACACCTTC. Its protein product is CASRNRDSAAYGYTF.

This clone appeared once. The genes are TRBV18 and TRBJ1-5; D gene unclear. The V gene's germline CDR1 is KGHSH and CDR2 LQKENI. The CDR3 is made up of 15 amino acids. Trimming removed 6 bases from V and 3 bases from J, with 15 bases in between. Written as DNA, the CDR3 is TGTGCCAGCTCGCCCTTCGCGGCTTACAATCAGCCCCAGCATTTT. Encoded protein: CASSPFAAYNQPQHF.

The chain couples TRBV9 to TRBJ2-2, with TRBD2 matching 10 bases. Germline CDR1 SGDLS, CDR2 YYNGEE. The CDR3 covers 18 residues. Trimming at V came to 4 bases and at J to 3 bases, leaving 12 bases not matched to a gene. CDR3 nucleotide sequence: TGTGCCAGCAGCCTTCTTAGCGGGGGGCCCACCGACACCGGGGAGCTGTTTTTT. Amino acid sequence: CASSLLSGGPTDTGELFF.

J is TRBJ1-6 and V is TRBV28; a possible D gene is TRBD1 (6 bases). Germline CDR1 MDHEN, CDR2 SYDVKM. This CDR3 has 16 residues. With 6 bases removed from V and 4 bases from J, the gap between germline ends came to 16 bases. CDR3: CASSPRGGSYNSPLHF. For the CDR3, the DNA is TGTGCCAGCAGCCCCCGAGGGGGGAGTTATAATTCACCCCTCCACTTT.

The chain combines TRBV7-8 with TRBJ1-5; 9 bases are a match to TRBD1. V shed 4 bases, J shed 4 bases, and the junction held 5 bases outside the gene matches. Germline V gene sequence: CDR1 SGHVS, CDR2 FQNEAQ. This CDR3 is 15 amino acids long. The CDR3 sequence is CASSSGTGNNQPQHF. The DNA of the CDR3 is TGTGCCAGCAGCTCGGGGACAGGGAATAATCAGCCCCAGCATTTT.

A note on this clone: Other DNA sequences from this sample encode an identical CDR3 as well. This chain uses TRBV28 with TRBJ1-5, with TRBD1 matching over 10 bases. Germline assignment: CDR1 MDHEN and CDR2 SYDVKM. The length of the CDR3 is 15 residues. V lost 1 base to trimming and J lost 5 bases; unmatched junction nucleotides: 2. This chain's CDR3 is CASSLFGTGDQPQHF. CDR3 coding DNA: TGTGCCAGCAGTTTATTCGGGACAGGGGATCAGCCCCAGCATTTT.